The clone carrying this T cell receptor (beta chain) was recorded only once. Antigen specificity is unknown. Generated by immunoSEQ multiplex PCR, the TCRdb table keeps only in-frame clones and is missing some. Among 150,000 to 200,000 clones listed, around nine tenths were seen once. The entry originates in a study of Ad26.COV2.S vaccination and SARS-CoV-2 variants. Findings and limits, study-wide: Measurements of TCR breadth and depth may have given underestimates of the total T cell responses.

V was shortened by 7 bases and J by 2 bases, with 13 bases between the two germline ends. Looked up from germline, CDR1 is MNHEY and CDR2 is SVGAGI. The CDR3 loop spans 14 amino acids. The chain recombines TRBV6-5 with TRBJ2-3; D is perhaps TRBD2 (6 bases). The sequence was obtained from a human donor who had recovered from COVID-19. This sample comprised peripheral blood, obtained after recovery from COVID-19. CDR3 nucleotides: TGTGCCAGCACCCGGGACTCCTACACAGATACGCAGTATTTT. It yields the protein CASTRDSYTDTQYF.